This is a list of T cell receptor beta chains from one sample in a study of T cells in Graves' hyperthyroidism and ophthalmopathy. In TCRdb, the multiplex PCR reads were re-called with MiXCR into one record per CDR3 protein. The sample holds fewer than 750,000 distinct CDR3 sequences; 13% to 15% are singletons and the top ten take approximately 13%. Sequencing was done on a sample of blood. The receptor source for this set is a woman aged 50 to 65 with Graves' ophthalmopathy. CDR3s include the opening cysteine and the closing phenylalanine or tryptophan. Clone sizes are given selectively: once, few, many, or a class where the clone is expanded.

v_call: TRBV5-6; clone_size: many; j_call: TRBJ2-7; cdr3_aa: CASSLWRTYYEQYF
v_call: TRBV6-1; clone_size: -; j_call: TRBJ1-5; cdr3_aa: CASNLQGSNQPQHF
v_call: TRBV12-3/TRBV12-4; clone_size: -; j_call: TRBJ2-7; cdr3_aa: CASSSSPPGLDEQYF
v_call: TRBV12-3/TRBV12-4; clone_size: -; j_call: TRBJ1-6; cdr3_aa: CASNQGPHSPLHF
v_call: TRBV20-1; clone_size: many; j_call: TRBJ2-1; cdr3_aa: CSASLLAGGRNEQFF
v_call: TRBV7-2; clone_size: many; j_call: TRBJ2-3; cdr3_aa: CASSLGQTRVADTQYF
v_call: TRBV20-1; clone_size: few; j_call: TRBJ2-3; cdr3_aa: CSASRDYLTDTQYF
v_call: TRBV5-1; clone_size: many; j_call: TRBJ1-5; cdr3_aa: CASSLNPGNQPQHF
v_call: TRBV20-1; clone_size: -; j_call: TRBJ2-1; cdr3_aa: CSATGTSGTLSYNEQFF
v_call: TRBV6-1; clone_size: many; j_call: TRBJ2-5; cdr3_aa: CASSGRGQETQYF
v_call: TRBV7-2; clone_size: many; j_call: TRBJ1-1; cdr3_aa: CASSVRQGNTEAFF
v_call: TRBV6-1; clone_size: many; j_call: TRBJ2-1; cdr3_aa: CASSSGLVYNEQFF
v_call: TRBV4-1; clone_size: many; j_call: TRBJ2-7; cdr3_aa: CASSQDVISGRTYEQYF
v_call: TRBV12-3/TRBV12-4; clone_size: few; j_call: TRBJ2-6; cdr3_aa: CAIRISGANVLTF
v_call: TRBV5-1; clone_size: -; j_call: TRBJ2-5; cdr3_aa: CASSAGQGFGETQYF
v_call: TRBV7-2; clone_size: many; j_call: TRBJ2-7; cdr3_aa: CASSLVMRGSYEQYF
v_call: TRBV11-2; clone_size: many; j_call: TRBJ2-1; cdr3_aa: CASSLEWEPSSYNEQFF
v_call: TRBV27; clone_size: few; j_call: TRBJ1-5; cdr3_aa: CASSLLGVSNQPQHF
v_call: TRBV7-2; clone_size: many; j_call: TRBJ2-7; cdr3_aa: CASSVDRVYEQYF
v_call: TRBV5-1; clone_size: many; j_call: TRBJ1-5; cdr3_aa: CASSQGTGSNQPQHF
v_call: TRBV19; clone_size: few; j_call: TRBJ1-1; cdr3_aa: CASKLTASYLLPGGDTEAFF
v_call: TRBV28; clone_size: once; j_call: TRBJ1-2; cdr3_aa: CASSLDRADGYTF
v_call: TRBV9; clone_size: few; j_call: TRBJ2-7; cdr3_aa: CASSVRGQEDYEQYF
v_call: TRBV29-1; clone_size: -; j_call: TRBJ1-2; cdr3_aa: CSVDDTSNYGYTF
v_call: TRBV7-6; clone_size: -; j_call: TRBJ2-1; cdr3_aa: CASSLNAGGRGEQFF